This TCR beta chain was captured by sequencing in a study of shared clonotypes between healthy human individuals (TCRdb year 2020). In terms of the full investigation: A couple of women and a few men aged 18 to 49 years were included in the cohort. For each donor, CD4 naive and CD4 memory were each run on three plates, CD8 naive on two plates, and CD8 memory on one plate. To estimate repertoire size and how much clonotype sharing occurs between individuals, the study deeply sequenced the blood TCR repertoires of five healthy adults. To increase sequencing depth and limit assay-specific biases, TCR repertoire library preparation and sequencing were carried out by different laboratories using diverse techniques. Between about 0.8 and 9 billion PBMCs per donor were obtained by leukapheresis. Beyond this particular receptor, the publication reports: Sampling was restricted to blood, and TCR repertoires in tissues likely differ from the TCR repertoires found in blood. When a handful of donors were compared, the shared fraction of clonotypes was roughly 4.8% for naive CD4, approximately 3.5% for naive CD8, about 2.4% for memory CD4, and under 0.5% for memory CD8. Because the study included a small number of donors, the genetic and exposure-history diversity represented was limited. Rarefaction of sorted-subset datasets indicated incomplete sequencing despite the large sequencing depth. Pairwise subsampling indicated that sequencing depth was expected to affect the degree of clonotype sharing among donors. Larger estimated clonotype richness was generally found for naive subsets than for memory subsets. Clonotypes shared by all four sorted-subset donors showed higher generation probabilities than non-shared clonotypes.

Concerning this clone: Its target antigen remains unknown. Within one base of it there is no much larger clone, and no base qualities were kept.

The donors were healthy, HIV-negative adults with no recently reported acute infections or vaccinations. All donors were Caucasian adults living in Nashville, Tennessee, USA. CD4+ T cells were enriched by magnetic negative selection, after which naive cells were positively selected on CD45RA and the negative fraction was taken as the memory subset. Blood was obtained by leukapheresis, after which PBMCs were separated by Ficoll-Histopaque density gradient centrifugation and cryopreserved in liquid nitrogen vapor phase. Purity and quantity of every magnetically sorted T cell population were checked by analytical flow cytometry. From each sorted fraction, genomic DNA was isolated and quantified by UV absorbance on a Nanodrop 2000c. Using the deep immunoSEQ assay, TCR CDR3 regions were amplified from genomic DNA by multiplex PCR. Extracted genomic DNA from each cell subset was distributed evenly across all wells of several immunoSEQ 96-well plates, and each plate was treated as a replicate. For sorted subsets, roughly 200 ng genomic DNA, equal to 30,000 or so T cell genomes, was loaded into each replicate PCR. Purified libraries were measured with a Qubit 3.0 fluorometer, size-checked on a Bioanalyzer 2100, and measured again with the KAPA Library Quantification kit. Every immunoSEQ 96-well plate was sequenced on a separate single-read 150-cycle Illumina NextSeq 550 flow cell. In the authors' own workflow: Because the immunoSEQ output included only junctional sequences and no quality scores, the filtering could not be the same as the filtering used for full-length reads. To assign V/J genes and CDR3, sequences were annotated using PyIR, a Python wrapper for IgBLAST v1.9, with IMGT germline references. Reads were filtered out if the reads had weak V/J assignments (E-value above 1e-6), no CDR3, stop codons, out-of-frame junctions, or ambiguous translated residues. A V3J clonotype was defined by an identical inferred V gene, J gene, and CDR3 amino acid sequence. The percentage overlap between two repertoires was calculated by dividing the number of shared unique clonotypes by the size of the smaller repertoire. Repertoire richness was assessed with RTK rarefaction, the Chao1 estimator, and Recon v2.1 estimates of unobserved clonotypes. For all TCRbeta clonotypes obtained by the gDNA method from several donors, generation probabilities were computed with OLGA. The source is immuneACCESS, and TCRdb retained only in-frame sequences with V and J called. Part of the clones is not carried over; for the studies checked, unresolved V genes explain less than half of this, and the remainder is unexplained. V and J calls and clone size are those listed in that table; D and trimming were worked out from the DNA. This sample has about a million clones in its table, and about 76% of those were observed once. The ten largest clones add up to 1.2% to 1.5% of the sample.

Sequencing input: memory CD4+ T cells sorted from blood. This specimen's cell subset or site label, interpreted: CD45RA-negative fraction. The origin of this receptor is a man between 18 and 35 years old in good health.

The CDR3 reads CASSDSPRVSGNTIYF. The DNA sequence is as follows: TGTGCCAGCAGTGATTCGCCCCGGGTCTCTGGAAACACCATATATTTT. This chain is built from TRBV6-1 and TRBJ1-3, with no D gene named confidently. The CDR3 numbers 16 residues from cysteine through phenylalanine. Of all the DNA, just the CDR3 is kept, 48 bases in frame from base 1. CDR1 and CDR2, looked up from the germline V gene, are MNHNS and SASEGT. V is cut by 3 bases and J by 0 bases, and the space between the germline ends is 12 bases.